These 26 T cell receptor beta chains originate from one sample sequenced in a study of OX40 agonist ivuxolimab in advanced cancers. Data came from immunoSEQ multiplex PCR; TCRdb stores just in-frame clones and leaves some out. The sample shows around 25,000 clones, roughly 80% of them seen only once. Sample: CD4+ or CD8+ T cells sorted from blood, taken in a trial of the OX40 agonist ivuxolimab. Every receptor here comes from an adult with an advanced solid tumor such as melanoma, head and neck, liver or kidney cancer.

This clone was seen once. The same CDR3 is also encoded by other DNA sequences in this sample. V is TRBV7-2 and J is TRBJ2-3, with D hard to call. The CDR3 runs 14 residues. The germline CDR1 and CDR2 sequences are SGHTA and FQGNSA. Trimming cost V 5 bases and J 0 bases, with 9 bases left between them. The CDR3 DNA reads as TGTGCCAGCAGCCTCGGAGCTAGCACAGATACGCAGTATTTT. It encodes CASSLGASTDTQYF.

The V gene is TRBV7-8, the J gene TRBJ1-2; 7 bases agree with TRBD1. Trimming took 5 bases from V and 4 from J; bases not matched to a gene: 10. The CDR3 consists of 15 residues. The germline V gene encodes CDR1 SGHVS and CDR2 FQNEAQ. In DNA, the CDR3 is TGTGCCAGCAGCCCACGACAGGGAAAAGGCTATGGCTACACCTTC. It translates to CASSPRQGKGYGYTF.

This clone was recorded once. V is TRBV7-9 and J is TRBJ2-1; TRBD1 matches 7 bases. The length of the CDR3 is 15 residues. Germline V gene data show CDR1 as SEHNR and CDR2 as FQNEAQ (reference sequence). V gave up 3 bases and J gave up 6 bases; unmatched junction bases: 8. The CDR3: CASSLVGTAFNEQFF. The DNA for the CDR3 is TGTGCCAGCAGCTTGGTCGGGACAGCTTTCAATGAGCAGTTCTTC.

The chain uses TRBV14 and TRBJ2-1, with 15 bases identical to TRBD2. The CDR3 has 21 residues. V shed 5 bases and J 5 bases; nucleotides not matched to a gene: 19. Germline-derived CDR1 and CDR2 are SGHDN and FVKESK. The CDR3 nucleotides read TGTGCCAGCAGCGCGCTTCCTGGGACTAGCGGGGGGCTATCTTCCCACAATGAGCAGTTCTTC. Amino acid sequence: CASSALPGTSGGLSSHNEQFF.

This rearrangement joins TRBV2 to TRBJ1-3; a weak D match, TRBD1 (6 bases). V was clipped by 6 bases and J by 3 bases, with 15 bases between them. Germline V CDR1 and CDR2: SNHLY, FYNNEI. The CDR3 covers 15 residues. CDR3 nucleotide sequence: TGTGCCAGCAGCCGTTTACAGGGTATTGGAAACACCATATATTTT. Translated, it gives CASSRLQGIGNTIYF.

V usage is TRBV10-3 and J usage is TRBJ1-2; 8 nucleotides match TRBD1. After removal of 6 bases from V and 8 bases from J, the junction contained 2 bases not matched to a gene. The germline CDR1 and CDR2 sequences are ENHRY and SYGVKD. The CDR3 is 11 amino acids. The CDR3 sequence is CAIRDRGGYTF. DNA of the CDR3: TGTGCCATCAGAGACAGGGGCGGCTACACCTTC.

The genes are TRBV28 and TRBJ1-3; D remains ambiguous. This CDR3 region has 12 residues. The V gene lost 6 bases and the J gene lost 2 bases, with 5 bases spanning the gap. The germline V gene encodes CDR1 MDHEN and CDR2 SYDVKM. The CDR3: CASSGPGNTIYF. The CDR3 nucleotides read TGTGCCAGCAGCGGGCCTGGAAACACCATATATTTT.

V and J are TRBV6-6 and TRBJ1-5; D is uncertain. The V gene lost 7 bases and the J gene lost 0 bases, with 13 bases spanning the gap. CDR3 length: 15 amino acids. Germline assignment: CDR1 MNHNY and CDR2 SVGAGI (reference sequence). The CDR3 here is CASNLDGNSNQPQHF. As DNA, the CDR3 is TGTGCCAGCAACTTGGACGGGAATAGCAATCAGCCCCAGCATTTT.

The chain uses TRBV18 and TRBJ2-3; D unclear. Germline CDR1 KGHSH, CDR2 LQKENI. V gave up 6 bases and J gave up 1 base, with 8 bases separating them. There are 13 residues in the CDR3. The CDR3 DNA follows: TGTGCCAGCTCCCCGGAACGCACAGATACGCAGTATTTT. It yields the protein CASSPERTDTQYF.

The rearrangement uses TRBV18 and TRBJ2-3, with TRBD1 matching over 7 bases. Germline V gene data show CDR1 as KGHSH and CDR2 as LQKENI. The J segment lost 5 bases and the V segment lost 4 bases, leaving 9 bases of the junction unmatched. This CDR3 comprises 15 residues. Here the CDR3 reads CASSLTGIQLDTQYF. CDR3 nucleotides: TGTGCCAGCTCACTGACAGGGATACAACTAGATACGCAGTATTTT.

The J gene is TRBJ1-1, the V gene TRBV2; D ambiguous. CDR3 length: 15 residues. V lost 2 bases to trimming and J lost 0 bases, with 10 bases between them. Germline loops: CDR1 SNHLY, CDR2 FYNNEI. The CDR3, as DNA: TGTGCCAGCAGTGAATTTGTGGCAGTGAACACTGAAGCTTTCTTT. It translates to CASSEFVAVNTEAFF.

This clone was observed a few times. The chain links TRBV18 to TRBJ2-7; D tentatively reads TRBD1 or TRBD2 (6 bases each). The CDR3 is 13 residues long. Germline CDR1 is KGHSH and CDR2 is LQKENI. V was pared by 5 bases and J by 5 bases, with 13 bases between. The CDR3 nucleotides read TGTGCCAGCTCAAGGGGGGAGCAGGACGAGCAGTACTTC. As protein: CASSRGEQDEQYF.

This chain uses TRBV30 with TRBJ1-4; D not resolved. Per the germline V gene, CDR1 is GTSNPN and CDR2 is SVGIG (reference sequence). V lost 0 bases, J lost 8 bases, and 10 bases lay in between. This CDR3 is 13 amino acids long. CDR3: CAWSVEGAEKLFF. CDR3 nucleotide sequence: TGTGCCTGGAGTGTCGAGGGCGCGGAAAAACTGTTTTTT. Using reference TRBV30 and TRBJ1-4 for the parts outside the CDR3, the full variable domain is SQTIHQWPATLVQPVGSPLSLECTVEGTSNPNLYWYRQAAGRGLQLLFYSVGIGQISSEVPQNLSASRPQDRQFILSSKKLLLSDSGFYLCAWSVEGAEKLFFGSGTQLSVL.

The chain is built from TRBV15 and TRBJ2-7; the D gene is possibly TRBD1 (6 bases). This CDR3 is 15 amino acids long. Germline-derived CDR1 and CDR2 are LNHNV and YYDKDF (reference sequence). V lost 5 bases and J lost 0, with 14 bases in between. The CDR3 sequence: CATSGGGHSSYEQYF. CDR3 nucleotide sequence: TGTGCCACCAGCGGTGGGGGACATAGCTCCTACGAGCAGTACTTC. The variable domain in full, with the rest retrieved from reference TRBV15 and TRBJ2-7, is DAMVIQNPRYQVTQFGKPVTLSCSQTLNHNVMYWYQQKSSQAPKLLFHYYDKDFNNEADTPDNFQSRRPNTSFCFLDIRSPGLGDTAMYLCATSGGGHSSYEQYFGPGTRLTVT.

The gene calls are TRBV10-1 and TRBJ2-2; 7 bases fit TRBD1. The CDR3 covers 13 residues. The germline V gene encodes CDR1 WNHNN and CDR2 SYGVQD (reference sequence). V was clipped by 6 bases and J by 9 bases; unmatched bases: 7. CDR3: CASRKGGTWELFF. In DNA, the CDR3 is TGCGCCAGCAGGAAAGGGGGCACTTGGGAGCTGTTTTTT.

This chain connects TRBV7-2 to TRBJ2-1; the match to TRBD2 covers 7 bases. Trimming cost V 2 bases and J 8 bases; bases outside gene matches: 12. CDR1 is SGHTA, CDR2 FQGNSA, per germline. The CDR3 covers 16 residues. The CDR3 spells CASSLFSSGSGDEQFF. The CDR3, as DNA: TGTGCCAGCAGCTTATTCTCTAGCGGATCGGGGGATGAGCAGTTCTTC.

This clone was seen more than once but under ten times. The chain has TRBV28 and TRBJ2-7, with 10 nucleotides matching TRBD1. Germline assignment: CDR1 MDHEN and CDR2 SYDVKM. V shed 7 bases, J shed 4 bases, and the junction held 7 bases outside the gene matches. There are 14 residues in the CDR3. The CDR3 protein is CASTHGQGGYEQYF. In nucleotides, the CDR3 is TGTGCCAGCACCCATGGACAGGGGGGTTACGAGCAGTACTTC.

This clone appeared a few times. The CDR3 is CATSPADGNTGELFF. The CDR3 DNA sequence: TGTGCCACCAGCCCCGCTGACGGCAACACCGGGGAGCTGTTTTTT. This chain uses TRBV15 with TRBJ2-2; D unresolved. V was shortened by 5 bases and J by 2 bases, with 12 bases between the two germline ends. Germline-derived CDR1 and CDR2 are LNHNV and YYDKDF (reference sequence). The CDR3 has 15 residues.

DNA for the CDR3: TGTGCCAGCAGCCCAAGGCAGGGGGGCCTTTACGAGCAGTACTTC. Amino acid sequence: CASSPRQGGLYEQYF. The chain employs TRBV4-2 and TRBJ2-7, with D tentatively TRBD1 (7 bases). Trimming pared 4 bases from V and 4 bases from J, leaving 17 bases between. The CDR3 is made up of 15 amino acids. CDR1 is LGHNA, CDR2 YNFKEQ, per germline.

The chain uses TRBV7-2 and TRBJ2-5; either TRBD1 or TRBD2 may fit D (6 bases each). V lost 1 base, J lost 10 bases, and 10 bases lay in between. The CDR3 length is 12 residues. CDR1 SGHTA and CDR2 FQGNSA come from the germline V gene. DNA for the CDR3: TGTGCCAGCAGCTTAGATGAGGGGGGCCAGTACTTC. As protein: CASSLDEGGQYF.

The gene calls are TRBV28 and TRBJ1-1; 8 nucleotides line up with TRBD1. V shed 2 bases, J shed 7 bases, and the junction held 9 bases outside the gene matches. Germline V gene data show CDR1 as MDHEN and CDR2 as SYDVKM. CDR3 size: 15 residues. CDR3 sequence reads: CASSLGQGALSEAFF. The CDR3 bases are TGTGCCAGCAGTTTAGGGCAGGGGGCGCTGAGTGAAGCTTTCTTT.

V gene TRBV7-2 combines with J gene TRBJ2-3, with D possibly matching TRBD2 (5 bases). CDR3 size: 14 residues. From germline, CDR1 is SGHTA and CDR2 FQGNSA. The V and J ends lost 5 bases and 1 base respectively, with 10 bases between them. The CDR3 DNA reads TGTGCCAGCAGCAGCAACGGGGGCACAGATACGCAGTATTTT. Amino acids: CASSSNGGTDTQYF.

This clone was seen a few times. This chain joins TRBV5-1 and TRBJ2-6; no definite D call. CDR1 is SGHRS, CDR2 YFSETQ, per germline. The CDR3 totals 14 residues. V shed 2 bases and J shed 1 base, with 4 bases lying between them. The DNA for the CDR3 is TGCGCCAGCAGCTTTAGGTCTGGGGCCAACGTCCTGACTTTC. Encoded protein: CASSFRSGANVLTF.

The rearrangement joins TRBV5-1 to TRBJ2-3; D possibly uses TRBD1 or TRBD2 (5 bases each). Trimming removed 4 bases from V and 5 bases from J, with 23 bases in between. The CDR3 loop spans 17 amino acids. Germline-derived CDR1 and CDR2 are SGHRS and YFSETQ. CDR3 amino acids: CASSRTTTGPGRDTQYF. The CDR3 DNA reads as TGCGCCAGCAGCCGGACAACAACAGGCCCGGGGAGAGATACGCAGTATTTT.

J is TRBJ2-5 and V is TRBV10-2, with no clear D. The ends were cut back, 0 bases at V and 5 bases at J, with 4 bases in the middle. In germline, CDR1 is WSHSY, CDR2 SAAADI. This CDR3 region has 12 residues. CDR3 region: CASSESGETQYF. DNA of the CDR3: TGCGCCAGCAGTGAGTCTGGGGAGACCCAGTACTTC.

This clone was detected only a few times. The genes are TRBV19 and TRBJ1-1; 7 bases agree with TRBD1. The CDR3 has 13 residues. V was clipped by 6 bases and J by 10 bases; unmatched bases: 11. CDR1 and CDR2 (germline): LNHDA, SQIVND (reference sequence). CDR3 coding DNA: TGTGCCAGTAGGGACGACAGGGAGATGTCAGCTTTCTTT. This codes for CASRDDREMSAFF.